This TCR beta chain was recorded in a study of T cells in Graves' hyperthyroidism and ophthalmopathy. For Graves' hyperthyroidism to be stable, ophthalmopathy could not progress within 18 months. The authors took PBMCs from 10 ml fresh peripheral blood. CDR1 and CDR2 (germline): SGDLS, YYNGEE. Trimming left V 4 bases short and J 6 bases short, with 10 bases between. CDR3 length equals 13 residues. Amplification of TCR beta CDR3 regions used RNA as the template. Primed by the HTBI set, a first-round RT-PCR was run on the TCR CDR3. Each CDR3 protein is one row after TCRdb ran MiXCR on the multiplex PCR reads. Among under 400,000 distinct CDR3 sequences listed, around a sixth were seen once.

This receptor was taken from a woman between 50 and 59 years old with Graves' hyperthyroidism. The chain has TRBV9 and TRBJ2-2; D is undetermined. Sequencing input: blood. The DNA of the CDR3 is TGTGCCAGCAGCAACTCAGACCCCGGGGAGCTGTTTTTT. Amino acid sequence: CASSNSDPGELFF.